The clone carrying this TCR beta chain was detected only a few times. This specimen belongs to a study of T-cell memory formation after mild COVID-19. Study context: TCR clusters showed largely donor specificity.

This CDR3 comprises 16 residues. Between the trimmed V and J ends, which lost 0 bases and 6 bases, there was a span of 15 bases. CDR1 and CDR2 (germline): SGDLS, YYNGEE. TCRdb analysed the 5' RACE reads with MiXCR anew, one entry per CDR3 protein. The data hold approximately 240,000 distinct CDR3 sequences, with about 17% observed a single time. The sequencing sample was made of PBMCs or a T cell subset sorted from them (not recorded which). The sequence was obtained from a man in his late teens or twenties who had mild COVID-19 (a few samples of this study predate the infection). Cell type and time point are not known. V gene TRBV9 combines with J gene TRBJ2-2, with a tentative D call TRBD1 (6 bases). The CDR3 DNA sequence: TGTGCCAGCAGCGTAGAGTCCAGGGGATATGCCGGGGAGCTGTTTTTT. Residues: CASSVESRGYAGELFF.